The next 14 T cell receptor beta chains were all read from a single sample in a study of blood T cell repertoires in COVID-19. The assay was immunoSEQ multiplex PCR, and TCRdb's table has in-frame clones only and misses some. The sample records just over 300,000 clones, 87% being singletons. Sequenced input: PBMCs or T cells enriched from blood (not recorded which). All receptors derive from a woman younger than 30 who had recovered from COVID-19.

In this sample, this clone turned up once. This sequence joins TRBV7-6 and TRBJ1-1; D gene unclear. The CDR3 sequence is 14 residues long. Trimming stripped 1 base from V and 4 bases from J, with 10 bases between. Germline CDR1 reads SGHVS; CDR2 reads FNYEAQ. Here the CDR3 DNA reads TGTGCCAGCAGCTTAGGTGGAGTTGGCACTGAAGCTTTCTTT. Translation gives CASSLGGVGTEAFF.

The chain has TRBV5-1 and TRBJ1-2; 7 bases match TRBD1. Per the germline V gene, CDR1 is SGHRS and CDR2 is YFSETQ. V dropped 5 bases and J dropped 5; count of bases not matched to a gene: 6. CDR3 length equals 13 residues. This chain's CDR3 is CASRLGQEYGYTF. The CDR3 nucleotides are TGCGCCAGCAGGCTAGGACAGGAGTATGGCTACACCTTC.

V gene TRBV28 combines with J gene TRBJ1-4, with unresolved D. Per the germline V gene, CDR1 is MDHEN and CDR2 is SYDVKM. V lost 3 bases to trimming and J lost 0 bases, with 8 bases between them. The CDR3 has 15 residues. CDR3 in amino acids: CASSLGSATNEKLFF. The DNA for the CDR3 is TGTGCCAGCAGTTTGGGGAGTGCAACTAATGAAAAACTGTTTTTT. Drawing the rest from reference TRBV28 and TRBJ1-4, the complete variable domain is DVKVTQSSRYLVKRTGEKVFLECVQDMDHENMFWYRQDPGLGLRLIYFSYDVKMKEKGDIPEGYSVSREKKERFSLILESASTNQTSMYLCASSLGSATNEKLFFGSGTQLSVL.

The chain carries TRBV5-1 and TRBJ2-3, with 7 bases aligning to TRBD1. V dropped 9 bases and J dropped 0; count of bases not matched to a gene: 4. Germline V lookup: CDR1 SGHRS, CDR2 YFSETQ. CDR3 size: 13 residues. The CDR3 DNA is TGCGCCACTGGACAGGCGAGCACAGATACGCAGTATTTT. This codes for CATGQASTDTQYF.

V and J are TRBV19 and TRBJ1-3; no reliable D call. Trimming left V 6 bases short and J 0 bases short, with 9 bases between. This CDR3 is 14 amino acids long. Germline-derived CDR1 and CDR2 are LNHDA and SQIVND (reference sequence). CDR3: CASRLRYSGNTIYF. CDR3 nucleotide sequence: TGTGCCAGTAGGCTCCGGTACTCTGGAAACACCATATATTTT.

This clone was observed once. The gene calls are TRBV19 and TRBJ1-2, with D possibly TRBD1 on 5 matching bases. V was clipped by 3 bases and J by 7 bases, with 9 bases between them. Per germline, CDR1 LNHDA and CDR2 SQIVND (reference sequence). The CDR3 is 12 amino acids. Here the CDR3 DNA reads TGTGCCAGTAGTATCAGGGAAGGTGGCTACACCTTC. Its protein is CASSIREGGYTF.

DNA of the CDR3: TGTGCCAGCAGCTTAGCGGGAGACTCTGGAAACACCATATATTTT. Its protein is CASSLAGDSGNTIYF. This chain connects TRBV11-2 to TRBJ1-3; the D is unclear. The V gene lost 1 base and the J gene lost 0 bases, with 7 bases spanning the gap. CDR3 length: 15 residues. Germline-derived CDR1 and CDR2 are SGHAT and FQNNGV.

This sequence joins TRBV28 and TRBJ2-3; 9 bases map to TRBD1. The V and J ends lost 3 bases and 6 bases, in that order; junction bases with no gene match: 7. This CDR3 contains 15 residues. Germline assignment: CDR1 MDHEN and CDR2 SYDVKM. CDR3 sequence reads: CASSFGGTGRDTQYF. As DNA, the CDR3 is TGTGCCAGCAGTTTCGGTGGGACAGGGAGGGATACGCAGTATTTT.

Only one count was recorded for this clone. The V and J genes are TRBV9 and TRBJ2-3, with 12 bases aligning to TRBD2. Germline V CDR1 and CDR2: SGDLS, YYNGEE. J gave up 4 bases and V 0 bases, and 3 bases lay outside the gene matches. The CDR3 runs to 16 residues. The CDR3 DNA reads as TGTGCCAGCAGCGTAGGACTAGCGGGAGAACCAGATACGCAGTATTTT. This sequence encodes CASSVGLAGEPDTQYF.

The chain is built from TRBV5-1 and TRBJ2-3, with D possibly being TRBD1 (6 bases). This CDR3 is 16 amino acids long. V was trimmed by 1 base and J by 0 bases, leaving 12 bases between them. CDR1 SGHRS and CDR2 YFSETQ come from the germline V gene. The CDR3 DNA reads as TGCGCCAGCAGCTTGAGGGGGTCGACTAGCACAGATACGCAGTATTTT. Amino acids: CASSLRGSTSTDTQYF.

The chain recombines TRBV11-3 with TRBJ2-7; D unresolved. Germline V gene lookup returns CDR1 SGHNT and CDR2 YENEEA. The V end was cut by 0 bases, the J end by 2 bases, with 11 bases between. The CDR3 sequence is 15 residues long. The CDR3 loop reads CASSLDAASTYEQYF. CDR3 DNA: TGTGCCAGCAGCTTAGATGCGGCCAGCACCTACGAGCAGTACTTC.

This chain links TRBV6-1 with TRBJ2-7, with 7 bases aligning to TRBD2. Trimming cost V 3 bases and J 2 bases; bases outside gene matches: 7. Germline V gene data show CDR1 as MNHNS and CDR2 as SASEGT. This CDR3 region has 15 residues. Here the CDR3 reads CASSERMGGPYEQYF. The CDR3 DNA reads TGTGCCAGCAGTGAGAGGATGGGAGGGCCCTACGAGCAGTACTTC.

The table lists this clone with a count of one. This rearrangement joins TRBV24-1 to TRBJ2-7; 8 nucleotides agree with TRBD1. V lost 2 bases, J lost 2 bases, and 4 bases stayed unmatched. This CDR3 is 15 amino acids long. Germline lookup yields CDR1 KGHDR and CDR2 SFDVKD. Written as DNA, the CDR3 is TGTGCCACCAGTGATTCGCGACAGGGGACCTACGAGCAGTACTTC. This sequence encodes CATSDSRQGTYEQYF.

The chain combines TRBV6-5 with TRBJ1-2; TRBD1 matches 8 bases. Germline trimming cut 6 bases from V and 3 bases from J; bases unmatched to any gene: 6. CDR1 and CDR2 (germline): MNHEY, SVGAGI. CDR3 length: 14 amino acids. CDR3: CASRLDRADYGYTF. The CDR3 DNA sequence: TGTGCCAGCAGGCTGGACAGGGCCGACTATGGCTACACCTTC.